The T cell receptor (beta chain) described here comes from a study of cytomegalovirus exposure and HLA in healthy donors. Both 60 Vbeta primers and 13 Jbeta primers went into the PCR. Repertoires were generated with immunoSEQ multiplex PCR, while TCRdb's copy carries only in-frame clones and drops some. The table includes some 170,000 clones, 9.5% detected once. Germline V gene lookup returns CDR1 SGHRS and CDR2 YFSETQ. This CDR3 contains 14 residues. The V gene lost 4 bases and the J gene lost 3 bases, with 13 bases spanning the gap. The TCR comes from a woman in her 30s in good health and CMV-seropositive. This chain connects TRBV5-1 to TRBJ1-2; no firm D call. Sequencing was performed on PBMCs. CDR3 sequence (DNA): TGCGCCAGCAGCGCCGGGTTGGCGGACTATGGCTACACCTTC. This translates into CASSAGLADYGYTF.